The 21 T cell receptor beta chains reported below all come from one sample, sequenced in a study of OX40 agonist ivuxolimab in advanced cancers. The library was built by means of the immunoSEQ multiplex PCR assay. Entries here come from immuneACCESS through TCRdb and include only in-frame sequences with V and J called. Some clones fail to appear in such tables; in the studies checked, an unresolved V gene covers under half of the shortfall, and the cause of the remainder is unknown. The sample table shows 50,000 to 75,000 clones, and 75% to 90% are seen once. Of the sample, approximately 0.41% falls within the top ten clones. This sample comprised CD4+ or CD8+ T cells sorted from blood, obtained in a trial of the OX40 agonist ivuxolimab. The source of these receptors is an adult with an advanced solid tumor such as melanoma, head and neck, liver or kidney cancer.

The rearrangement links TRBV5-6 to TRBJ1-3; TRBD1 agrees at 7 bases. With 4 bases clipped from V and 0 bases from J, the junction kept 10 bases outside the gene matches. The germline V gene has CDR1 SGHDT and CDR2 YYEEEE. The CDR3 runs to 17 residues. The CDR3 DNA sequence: TGTGCCAGCAGCCCTTTGGACAGGTCGCTCTCTGGAAACACCATATATTTT. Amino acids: CASSPLDRSLSGNTIYF.

CDR3 loop: CAWSPGTGNEKLFF. The CDR3 nucleotides are TGTGCCTGGAGTCCCGGGACAGGGAATGAAAAACTGTTTTTT. V and J are TRBV30 and TRBJ1-4, with 9 positions matching TRBD1. CDR3 length: 14 amino acids. V was clipped by 2 bases and J by 5 bases; unmatched bases: 3. The germline gives CDR1 GTSNPN, CDR2 SVGIG (reference sequence).

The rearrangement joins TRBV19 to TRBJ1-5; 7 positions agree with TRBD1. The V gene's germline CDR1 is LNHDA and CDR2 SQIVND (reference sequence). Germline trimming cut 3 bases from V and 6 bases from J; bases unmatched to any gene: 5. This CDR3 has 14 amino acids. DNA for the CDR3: TGTGCCAGTAGTATGAGGGGGCTGGGTCAGCCCCAGCATTTT. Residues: CASSMRGLGQPQHF.

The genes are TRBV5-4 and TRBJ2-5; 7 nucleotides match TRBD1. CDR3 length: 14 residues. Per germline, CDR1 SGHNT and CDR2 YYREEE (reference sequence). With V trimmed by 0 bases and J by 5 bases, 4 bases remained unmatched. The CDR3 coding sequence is TGTGCCAGCAGCTTGGAAGGGGGCCGGGAGACCCAGTACTTC. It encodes CASSLEGGRETQYF.

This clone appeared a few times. CDR3 sequence: CSVGGLTGSGNTIYF. The CDR3 nucleotides read TGCAGCGTTGGGGGACTGACTGGCTCTGGAAACACCATATATTTT. The chain is built from TRBV29-1 and TRBJ1-3, with D perhaps TRBD1 (5 bases). The CDR3 length is 15 residues. Trimming cost V 4 bases and J 0 bases, with 13 bases left between them. Germline V lookup: CDR1 SQVTM, CDR2 ANQGSEA.

Written as DNA, the CDR3 is TGTGCCAGCAGTTTGGGTAGCGGGATCCAAGAGACCCAGTACTTC. Its protein product is CASSLGSGIQETQYF. The J gene is TRBJ2-5, the V gene TRBV28, with TRBD2 identical over 8 bases. There are 15 residues in the CDR3. The germline V gene has CDR1 MDHEN and CDR2 SYDVKM. V lost 3 bases to trimming and J lost 1 base; unmatched junction nucleotides: 4.

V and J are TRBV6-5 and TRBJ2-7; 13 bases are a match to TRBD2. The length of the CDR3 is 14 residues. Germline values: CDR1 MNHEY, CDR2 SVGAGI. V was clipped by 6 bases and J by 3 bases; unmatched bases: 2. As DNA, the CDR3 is TGTGCCAGCAGGGGACTAGCGGGAAGCTACGAGCAGTACTTC. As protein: CASRGLAGSYEQYF.

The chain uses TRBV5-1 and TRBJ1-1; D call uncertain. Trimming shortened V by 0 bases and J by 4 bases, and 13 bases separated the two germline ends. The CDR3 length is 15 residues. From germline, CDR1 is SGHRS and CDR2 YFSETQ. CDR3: CASSLDGVVGTEAFF. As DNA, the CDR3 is TGCGCCAGCAGCTTGGATGGCGTCGTGGGCACTGAAGCTTTCTTT. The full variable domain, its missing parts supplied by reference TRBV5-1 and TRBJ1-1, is KAGVTQTPRYLIKTRGQQVTLSCSPISGHRSVSWYQQTPGQGLQFLFEYFSETQRNKGNFPGRFSGRQFSNSRSEMNVSTLELGDSALYLCASSLDGVVGTEAFFGQGTRLTVV.

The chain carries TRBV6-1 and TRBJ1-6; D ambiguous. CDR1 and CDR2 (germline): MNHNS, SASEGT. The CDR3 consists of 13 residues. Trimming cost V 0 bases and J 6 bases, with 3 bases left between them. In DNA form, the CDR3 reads TGTGCCAGCAGTGAAGCAAGTAATTCACCCCTCCACTTT. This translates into CASSEASNSPLHF.

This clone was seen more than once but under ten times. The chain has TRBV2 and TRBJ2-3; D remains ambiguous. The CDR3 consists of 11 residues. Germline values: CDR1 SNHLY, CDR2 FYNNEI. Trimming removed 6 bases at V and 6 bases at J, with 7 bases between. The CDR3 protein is CASRLGDTQYF. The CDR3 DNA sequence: TGTGCCAGCAGGCTGGGGGATACGCAGTATTTT.

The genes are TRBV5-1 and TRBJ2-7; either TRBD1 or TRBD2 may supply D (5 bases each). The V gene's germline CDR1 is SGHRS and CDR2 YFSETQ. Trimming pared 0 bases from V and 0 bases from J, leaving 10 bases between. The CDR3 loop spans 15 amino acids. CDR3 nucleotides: TGCGCCAGCAGCTTGGCCGGGACGGTCTCCTACGAGCAGTACTTC. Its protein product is CASSLAGTVSYEQYF.

CDR3 bases: TGTGCCATCAGTGAGACGAAAAACGAGCAGTACTTC. Translated: CAISETKNEQYF. This rearrangement joins TRBV10-3 to TRBJ2-7; D not certain. The CDR3 is 12 amino acids. The germline V and J ends were trimmed by 2 bases and 5 bases, with 7 bases remaining between them. Per the germline V gene, CDR1 is ENHRY and CDR2 is SYGVKD.

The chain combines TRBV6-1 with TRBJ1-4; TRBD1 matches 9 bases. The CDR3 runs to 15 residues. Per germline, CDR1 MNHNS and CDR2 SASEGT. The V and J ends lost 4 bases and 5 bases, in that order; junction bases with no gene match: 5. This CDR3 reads CASSGMTGGNEKLFF. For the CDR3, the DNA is TGTGCCAGCAGTGGAATGACAGGGGGAAATGAAAAACTGTTTTTT.

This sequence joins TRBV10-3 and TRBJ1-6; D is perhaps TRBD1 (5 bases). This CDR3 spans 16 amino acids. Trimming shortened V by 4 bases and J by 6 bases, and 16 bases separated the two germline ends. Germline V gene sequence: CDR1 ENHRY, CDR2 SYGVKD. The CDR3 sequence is CAISGREGFANSPLHF. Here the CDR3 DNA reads TGTGCCATCAGTGGGAGGGAGGGGTTTGCTAATTCACCCCTCCACTTT.

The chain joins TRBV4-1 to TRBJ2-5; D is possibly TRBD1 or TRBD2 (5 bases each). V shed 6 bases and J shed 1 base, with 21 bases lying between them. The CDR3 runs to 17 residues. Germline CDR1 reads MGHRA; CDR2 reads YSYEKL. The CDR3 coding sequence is TGCGCCAGCAGTAAGAACCCCGGGACGGGGATCCAAGAGACCCAGTACTTC. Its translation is CASSKNPGTGIQETQYF.

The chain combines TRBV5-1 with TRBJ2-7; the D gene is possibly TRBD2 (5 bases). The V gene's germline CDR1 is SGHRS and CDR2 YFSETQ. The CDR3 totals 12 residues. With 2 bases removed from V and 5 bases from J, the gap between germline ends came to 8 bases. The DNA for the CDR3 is TGCGCCAGCAGCTTCCTTAGCGACGAGCAGTACTTC. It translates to CASSFLSDEQYF.

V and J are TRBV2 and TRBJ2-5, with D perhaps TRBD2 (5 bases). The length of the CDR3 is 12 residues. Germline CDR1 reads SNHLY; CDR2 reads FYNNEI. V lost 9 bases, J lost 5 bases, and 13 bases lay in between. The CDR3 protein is CASHGELETQYF. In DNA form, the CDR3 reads TGTGCCAGTCACGGGGAGTTGGAGACCCAGTACTTC.

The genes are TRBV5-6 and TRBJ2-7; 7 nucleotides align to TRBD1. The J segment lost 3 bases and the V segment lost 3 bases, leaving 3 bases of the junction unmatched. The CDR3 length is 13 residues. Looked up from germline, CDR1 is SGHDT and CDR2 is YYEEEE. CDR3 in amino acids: CASSSGQIYEQYF. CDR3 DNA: TGTGCCAGCAGCTCGGGACAGATCTACGAGCAGTACTTC.

The CDR3 spells CASNMGGFSYNEQFF. The CDR3 nucleotides read TGTGCCAGTAATATGGGCGGGTTCTCCTACAATGAGCAGTTCTTC. J is TRBJ2-1 and V is TRBV19; maybe TRBD2 (5 bases). The CDR3 is 15 residues long. CDR1 is LNHDA, CDR2 SQIVND, per germline (reference sequence). Deletions cut 7 bases from V and 0 bases from J, with 13 bases between.

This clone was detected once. The chain's CDR3 is CASRPGTSVSDTQYF. DNA of the CDR3: TGTGCCAGCAGGCCCGGGACTAGCGTTTCAGATACGCAGTATTTT. The V gene is TRBV25-1, the J gene TRBJ2-3; 10 nucleotides match TRBD2. CDR1 and CDR2 (germline): MGHDK, SYGVNS. Unmatched junction bases numbered 7, after V lost 6 bases and J lost 4 bases. The CDR3 is 15 amino acids.

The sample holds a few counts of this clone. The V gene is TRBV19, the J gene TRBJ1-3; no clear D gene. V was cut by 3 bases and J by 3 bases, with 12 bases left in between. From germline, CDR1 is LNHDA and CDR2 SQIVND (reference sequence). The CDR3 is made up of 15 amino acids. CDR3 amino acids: CASSIPGSDGNTIYF. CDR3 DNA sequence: TGTGCCAGTAGTATCCCCGGATCCGATGGAAACACCATATATTTT.